This passage covers 11 T cell receptor beta chains from one sample sequenced in a study of blood T cells in healthy people across ages. A second roughly 7 to 11 cycle PCR used barcoded and J-beta primers. TCRdb re-called the 5' RACE reads with MiXCR, one entry per CDR3 protein. The sample includes some 880,000 distinct CDR3 sequences, about 36% of them seen just once. The sequenced material came from blood. These TCRs come from a man between 18 and 35 years old in good health.

The chain employs TRBV20-1 and TRBJ1-4; no clear D. CDR1 DFQATT and CDR2 SNEGSKA come from the germline V gene (reference sequence). V lost 0 bases and J lost 0, with 8 bases in between. There are 15 residues in the CDR3. As DNA, the CDR3 is TGCAGTGCTAGAGATTACAGTACAACTAATGAAAAACTGTTTTTT. The encoded protein is CSARDYSTTNEKLFF.

The chain recombines TRBV27 with TRBJ1-2, with a weak D call TRBD1 (6 bases). The CDR3 consists of 13 residues. The V end was cut by 2 bases, the J end by 8 bases, with 12 bases between. Germline CDR1 is MNHEY and CDR2 is SMNVEV (reference sequence). The CDR3 here is CASSLGTGNGYTF. The CDR3 DNA reads TGTGCCAGCAGTTTAGGCACAGGGAACGGCTACACCTTC.

The chain couples TRBV27 to TRBJ2-3, with D unclear. The CDR3 contains 14 residues. Trimming cost V 3 bases and J 2 bases, with 9 bases left between them. Per germline, CDR1 MNHEY and CDR2 SMNVEV (reference sequence). The CDR3 coding sequence is TGTGCCAGCAGTTTTGGGCAGCTCACAGATACGCAGTATTTT. This translates into CASSFGQLTDTQYF.

At least ten counts were recorded for this clonotype. The chain couples TRBV12-3 or TRBV12-4 to TRBJ2-1; 7 bases map to TRBD2. V trimming: 5 bases; J trimming: 4 bases; junction bases outside the gene matches: 5. The CDR3 covers 14 residues. For the CDR3, the DNA is TGTGCCAGCAGTGATCGGACTAGTTACAATGAGCAGTTCTTC. Translated, it gives CASSDRTSYNEQFF.

This clonotype came up a few times. The chain carries TRBV7-2 and TRBJ1-2; possibly TRBD1 for D (6 bases). Deletions cut 4 bases from V and 4 bases from J, with 10 bases between. Germline V gene lookup returns CDR1 SGHTA and CDR2 FQGNSA. This CDR3 comprises 13 residues. The CDR3 DNA reads TGTGCCAGCAGCTCAAACAGGGTCTATGGCTACACCTTC. Translated, it gives CASSSNRVYGYTF.

The chain couples TRBV12-3 or TRBV12-4 to TRBJ1-6, with D possibly matching TRBD1 (5 bases). V gave up 5 bases and J gave up 5 bases, with 7 bases separating them. This CDR3 is built from 13 residues. CDR3 in amino acids: CASSGGDNSPLHF. In DNA form, the CDR3 reads TGTGCCAGCAGTGGGGGAGATAATTCACCCCTCCACTTT.

A few counts support this clonotype. The rearrangement joins TRBV7-2 to TRBJ1-5; D remains unclear. Germline V lookup: CDR1 SGHTA, CDR2 FQGNSA. V was trimmed by 1 base and J by 1 base, leaving 8 bases between them. The CDR3 is 15 residues long. The CDR3 spells CASSLGVRSNQPQHF. The CDR3 DNA sequence: TGTGCCAGCAGCTTAGGGGTGAGAAGCAATCAGCCCCAGCATTTT.

This clonotype has only a few counts. The chain employs TRBV12-3 or TRBV12-4 and TRBJ2-3, with 8 bases aligning to TRBD1. J gave up 0 bases and V 6 bases, and 5 bases lay outside the gene matches. The length of the CDR3 is 15 residues. The CDR3 reads CASSRTGRSTDTQYF. The DNA of the CDR3 is TGTGCCAGCAGCCGGACAGGGAGAAGCACAGATACGCAGTATTTT.

This clonotype was found many times. DNA for the CDR3: TGTGCCAGCAGCCCATCCCAGGGATTGGCCAAAAACATTCAGTACTTC. Translation: CASSPSQGLAKNIQYF. The chain uses TRBV7-2 and TRBJ2-4; TRBD1 might be the D (5 bases). The V and J ends lost 5 bases and 1 base respectively, with 15 bases between them. This CDR3 is built from 16 residues. The V gene's germline CDR1 is SGHTA and CDR2 FQGNSA.

The chain joins TRBV12-3 or TRBV12-4 to TRBJ2-7; D not resolved. The ends were cut back, 1 base at V and 6 bases at J, with 7 bases in the middle. CDR3 size: 12 residues. The CDR3 sequence is CASSLEGCEQYF. In DNA form, the CDR3 reads TGTGCCAGCAGTTTAGAAGGGTGCGAGCAGTACTTC.

CDR3: CASSLGRDGRTETQYF. In nucleotides, the CDR3 is TGTGCCAGCAGTTTGGGAAGGGACGGCAGGACGGAGACCCAGTACTTC. This chain links TRBV7-2 with TRBJ2-5; the D gene could be TRBD1 or TRBD2 (5 bases each). The V and J ends lost 6 bases and 5 bases respectively, with 22 bases between them. CDR3 size: 16 residues. Germline V gives CDR1 SGHTA, CDR2 FQGNSA.